This T cell receptor beta chain stems from a study of shared clonotypes between healthy human individuals. Naive CD8 isolation took CD45RO-negative cells positively selected for CCR7 and excluded terminally differentiated effector memory CD45RA+ cells. This clone came up once. Authors' processing steps: With immunoSEQ giving junction-only sequences and no quality scores, filtering differed. Data came from immunoSEQ multiplex PCR; TCRdb stores just in-frame clones and leaves some out. V, J and clone size reflect that table, while D and trimming were determined from the DNA. The profile shows about 2,100,000 clones, about 93% of them singletons. Input material: naive CD8+ T cells from PBMCs. The origin of this receptor is a man younger than 35 in good health. Some clones in this sample may be carry-over from other donors' samples.

The DNA of the CDR3 is TGTGCCAGCAGTTTAGGAGTGAGCGGGAGCCGCTACGAGCAGTACTTC. Translation: CASSLGVSGSRYEQYF. The gene calls are TRBV28 and TRBJ2-7; TRBD2 matches 8 bases. The CDR3 contains 16 residues. The junction had 9 bases not matched to a gene; V was cut back by 2 bases and J by 3 bases. Germline lookup yields CDR1 MDHEN and CDR2 SYDVKM.